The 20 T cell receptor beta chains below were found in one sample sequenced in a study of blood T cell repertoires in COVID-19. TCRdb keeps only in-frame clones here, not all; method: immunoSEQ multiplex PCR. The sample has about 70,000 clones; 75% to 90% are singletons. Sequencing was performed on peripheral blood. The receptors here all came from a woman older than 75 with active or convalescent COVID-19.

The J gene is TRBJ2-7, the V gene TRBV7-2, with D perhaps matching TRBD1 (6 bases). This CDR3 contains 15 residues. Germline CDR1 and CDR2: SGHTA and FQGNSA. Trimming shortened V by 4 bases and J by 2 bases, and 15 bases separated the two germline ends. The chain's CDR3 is CASSSQGQIAYEQYF. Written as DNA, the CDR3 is TGTGCCAGCAGCTCACAAGGACAGATTGCCTACGAGCAGTACTTC. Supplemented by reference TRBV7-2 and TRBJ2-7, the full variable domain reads GAGVSQSPSNKVTEKGKDVELRCDPISGHTALYWYRQSLGQGLEFLIYFQGNSAPDKSGLPSDRFSAERTGGSVSTLTIQRTQQEDSAVYLCASSSQGQIAYEQYFGPGTRLTVT.

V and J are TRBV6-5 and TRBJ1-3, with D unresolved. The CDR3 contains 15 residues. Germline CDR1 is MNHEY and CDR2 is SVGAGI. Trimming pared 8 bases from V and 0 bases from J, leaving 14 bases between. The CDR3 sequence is CASQWSGSSGNTIYF. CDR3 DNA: TGTGCCAGCCAGTGGAGTGGGAGCTCTGGAAACACCATATATTTT.

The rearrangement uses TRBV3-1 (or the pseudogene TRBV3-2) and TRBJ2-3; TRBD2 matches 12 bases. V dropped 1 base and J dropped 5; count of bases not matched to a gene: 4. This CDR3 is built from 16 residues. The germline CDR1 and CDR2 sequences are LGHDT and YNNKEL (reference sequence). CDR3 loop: CASSQAPTSGRDTQYF. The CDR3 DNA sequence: TGTGCCAGCAGCCAAGCCCCGACTAGCGGGAGAGATACGCAGTATTTT.

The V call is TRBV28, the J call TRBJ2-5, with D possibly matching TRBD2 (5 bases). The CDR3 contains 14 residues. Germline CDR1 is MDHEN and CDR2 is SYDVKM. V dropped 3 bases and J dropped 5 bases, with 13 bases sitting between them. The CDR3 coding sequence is TGTGCCAGCAGTTTGTGGGGAGCAGGTGAGACCCAGTACTTC. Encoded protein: CASSLWGAGETQYF.

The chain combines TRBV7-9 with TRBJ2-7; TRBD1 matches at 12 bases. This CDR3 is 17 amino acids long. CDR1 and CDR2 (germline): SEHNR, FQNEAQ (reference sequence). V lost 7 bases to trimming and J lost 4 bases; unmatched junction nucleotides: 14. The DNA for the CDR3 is TGTGCCAGCATCAAAGAATCGCCGGGACAGGGGGCGTACGAGCAGTACTTC. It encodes CASIKESPGQGAYEQYF.

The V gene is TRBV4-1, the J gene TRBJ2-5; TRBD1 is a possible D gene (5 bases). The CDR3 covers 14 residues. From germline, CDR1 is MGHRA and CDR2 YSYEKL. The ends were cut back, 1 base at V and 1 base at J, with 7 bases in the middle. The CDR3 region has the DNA TGCGCCAGCAGCCAAGTGGGGCTCCAAGAGACCCAGTACTTC. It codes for CASSQVGLQETQYF.

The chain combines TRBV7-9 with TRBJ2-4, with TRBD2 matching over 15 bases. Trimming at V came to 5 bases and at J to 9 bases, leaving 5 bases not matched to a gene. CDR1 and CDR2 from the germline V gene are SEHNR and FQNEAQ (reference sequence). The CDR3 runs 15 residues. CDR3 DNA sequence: TGTGCCAGCAGCCTCCGGACTAGCGGGGGGGGCATTCAGTACTTC. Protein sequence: CASSLRTSGGGIQYF.

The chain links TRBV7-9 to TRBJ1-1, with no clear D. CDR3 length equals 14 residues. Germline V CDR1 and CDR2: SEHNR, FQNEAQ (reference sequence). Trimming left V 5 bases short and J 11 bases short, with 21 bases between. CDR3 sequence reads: CASSPPDTSGGAFF. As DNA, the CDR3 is TGTGCCAGCAGCCCACCTGACACCTCTGGTGGGGCTTTCTTT. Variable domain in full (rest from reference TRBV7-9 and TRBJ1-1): DTGVSQNPRHKITKRGQNVTFRCDPISEHNRLYWYRQTLGQGPEFLTYFQNEAQLEKSRLLSDRFSAERPKGSFSTLEIQRTEQGDSAMYLCASSPPDTSGGAFFGQGTRLTVV.

The CDR3 DNA is TGTGCCAGCAGTCGAGCGGGGGACTACCCCAGGAGGGGCGAGCAGTACTTC. Encoded protein: CASSRAGDYPRRGEQYF. The chain carries TRBV6-6 and TRBJ2-7; 8 bases map to TRBD2. V dropped 5 bases and J dropped 6; count of bases not matched to a gene: 18. Germline CDR1 is MNHNY and CDR2 is SVGAGI (reference sequence). This CDR3 comprises 17 residues.

The CDR3 DNA follows: TGCGCCAGCAGCCAAGAGGTAGCGGGGGCTGGGAACATTCAGTACTTC. It specifies CASSQEVAGAGNIQYF. This chain uses TRBV4-3 with TRBJ2-4; TRBD2 matches 9 bases. J was trimmed by 7 bases and V by 0 bases; bases with no gene match: 7. The CDR3 sequence is 16 residues long. CDR1 LGHNA and CDR2 YSLEER come from the germline V gene.

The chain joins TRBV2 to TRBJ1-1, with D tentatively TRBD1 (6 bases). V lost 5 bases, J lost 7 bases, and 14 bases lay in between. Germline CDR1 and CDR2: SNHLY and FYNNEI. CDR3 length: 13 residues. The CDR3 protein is CASSTGLVLEAFF. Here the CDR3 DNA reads TGTGCCAGCAGTACAGGGCTAGTCCTTGAAGCTTTCTTT.

As DNA, the CDR3 is TGTGCCAGCAGCTTACGACAGGGTGGCACAGATACGCAGTATTTT. Protein: CASSLRQGGTDTQYF. The chain links TRBV7-8 to TRBJ2-3, with TRBD1 matching 7 bases. V gave up 2 bases and J gave up 1 base; unmatched junction bases: 3. Germline V gene lookup returns CDR1 SGHVS and CDR2 FQNEAQ. The CDR3 totals 15 residues.

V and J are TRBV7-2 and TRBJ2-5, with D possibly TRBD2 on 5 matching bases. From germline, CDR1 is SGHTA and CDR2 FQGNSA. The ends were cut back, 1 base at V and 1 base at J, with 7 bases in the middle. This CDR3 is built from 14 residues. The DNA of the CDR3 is TGTGCCAGCAGCTTAGGACTACCCCAAGAGACCCAGTACTTC. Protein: CASSLGLPQETQYF.

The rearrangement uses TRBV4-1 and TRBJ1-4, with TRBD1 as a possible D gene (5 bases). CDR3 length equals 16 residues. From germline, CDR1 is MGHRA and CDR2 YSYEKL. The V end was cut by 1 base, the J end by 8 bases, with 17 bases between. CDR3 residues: CASSQGLTRDGEKLFF. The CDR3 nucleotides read TGCGCCAGCAGCCAAGGGCTAACCAGGGATGGCGAAAAACTGTTTTTT.

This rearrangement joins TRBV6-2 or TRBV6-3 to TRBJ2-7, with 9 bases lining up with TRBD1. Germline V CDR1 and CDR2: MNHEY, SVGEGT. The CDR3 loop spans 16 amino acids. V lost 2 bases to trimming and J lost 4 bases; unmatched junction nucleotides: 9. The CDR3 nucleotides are TGTGCCAGCAGTTACCCCTCAGGGACAGGGAAGTACGAGCAGTACTTC. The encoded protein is CASSYPSGTGKYEQYF.

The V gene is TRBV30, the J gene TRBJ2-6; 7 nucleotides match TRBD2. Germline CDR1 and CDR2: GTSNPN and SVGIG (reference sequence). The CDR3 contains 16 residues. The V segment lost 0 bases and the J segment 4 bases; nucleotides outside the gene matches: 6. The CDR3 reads CAWSVLRGSGANVLTF. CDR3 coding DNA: TGTGCCTGGAGTGTACTGCGGGGGTCCGGGGCCAACGTCCTGACTTTC.

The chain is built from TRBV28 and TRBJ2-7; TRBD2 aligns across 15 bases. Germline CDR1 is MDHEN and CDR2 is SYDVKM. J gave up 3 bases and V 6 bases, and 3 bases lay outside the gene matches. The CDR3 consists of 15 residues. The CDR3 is CASSGTSGGNYEQYF. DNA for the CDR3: TGTGCCAGCAGCGGGACTAGCGGGGGGAACTACGAGCAGTACTTC.

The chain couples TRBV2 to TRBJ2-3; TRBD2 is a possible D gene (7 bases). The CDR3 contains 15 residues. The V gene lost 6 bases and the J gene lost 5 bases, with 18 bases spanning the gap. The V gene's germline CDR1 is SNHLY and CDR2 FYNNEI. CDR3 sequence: CASRPAGARGDTQYF. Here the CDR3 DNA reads TGTGCCAGCAGGCCCGCGGGGGCCCGAGGAGATACGCAGTATTTT. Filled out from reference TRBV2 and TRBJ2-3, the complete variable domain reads EPEVTQTPSHQVTQMGQEVILRCVPISNHLYFYWYRQILGQKVEFLVSFYNNEISEKSEIFDDQFSVERPDGSNFTLKIRSTKLEDSAMYFCASRPAGARGDTQYFGPGTRLTVL.

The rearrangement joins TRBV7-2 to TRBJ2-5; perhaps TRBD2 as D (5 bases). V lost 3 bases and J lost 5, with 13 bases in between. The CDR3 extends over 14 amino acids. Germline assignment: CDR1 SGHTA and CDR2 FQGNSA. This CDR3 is CASSFIAGGETQYF. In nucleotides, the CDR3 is TGTGCCAGCAGCTTTATCGCAGGCGGGGAGACCCAGTACTTC.

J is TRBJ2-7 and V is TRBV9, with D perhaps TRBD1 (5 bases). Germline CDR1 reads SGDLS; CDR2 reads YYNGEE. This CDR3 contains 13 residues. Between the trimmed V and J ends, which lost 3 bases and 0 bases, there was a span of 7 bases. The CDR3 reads CASSAGFSYEQYF. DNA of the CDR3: TGTGCCAGCAGCGCAGGGTTCTCCTACGAGCAGTACTTC. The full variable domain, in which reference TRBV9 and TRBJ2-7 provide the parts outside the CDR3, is DSGVTQTPKHLITATGQRVTLRCSPRSGDLSVYWYQQSLDQGLQFLIQYYNGEERAKGNILERFSAQQFPDLHSELNLSSLELGDSALYFCASSAGFSYEQYFGPGTRLTVT.